Detailed here is one TCR beta chain. The sample belongs to a study of PD-1 blockade in classical Hodgkin lymphoma. Study at large: Patients were administered nivolumab (3 mg/kg intravenously) every 2 weeks.

Produced via immunoSEQ multiplex PCR; TCRdb's table is partial and in-frame only. Here the sample spans almost 20,000 clones, roughly 72% being singletons. Time point specified: cycle 4 day 1 (C4D1), after about 6 weeks of nivolumab. Brentuximab vedotin exposure varied, and every patient relapsed after autologous stem cell transplantation. J lost 4 bases, V lost 5 bases, and 9 bases had no gene match. The CDR3 sequence is 15 residues long. Germline V lookup: CDR1 MNHEY, CDR2 SMNVEV (reference sequence). The source of this sequence is a human donor with classical Hodgkin lymphoma. The chain links TRBV27 to TRBJ1-1; 8 bases agree with TRBD1. The source was peripheral blood mononuclear cells (PBMCs), collected before the fourth cycle of nivolumab. The CDR3 bases are TGTGCCAGCAGTCCAACAGGGGGGAGGCGCACTGAAGCTTTCTTT. Protein sequence: CASSPTGGRRTEAFF.